These 10 T cell receptor beta chains were all obtained from the same sample, sequenced in a study of response to subunit inactivated influenza vaccine. MiXCR, applied by TCRdb to the RT-PCR reads, yields one record per CDR3 protein. This sample has approximately 570,000 distinct CDR3 sequences; around 8% occur once, and the top ten carry roughly 13%. The sample here was PBMCs from blood, taken roughly 24 months after vaccination. The receptors shown here come from a man aged 50 to 75 who received an inactivated influenza vaccine.

The sample holds a few counts of this clonotype. The V gene is TRBV29-1, the J gene TRBJ1-1, with D perhaps TRBD1 (5 bases). The V end lost 4 bases, the J end lost 8 bases, and 17 bases lay between the germline ends. Germline assignment: CDR1 SQVTM and CDR2 ANQGSEA. The CDR3 covers 13 residues. The chain's CDR3 is CSVVGRARIEAFF. CDR3 nucleotide sequence: TGCAGCGTTGTGGGCAGGGCTCGCATAGAAGCTTTCTTT.

Only a few counts were recorded for this clonotype. The chain employs TRBV10-3 and TRBJ2-1; D is tentatively TRBD1 or TRBD2 (5 bases each). The CDR3 spans 16 residues. Trimming removed 5 bases from V and 0 bases from J, with 14 bases in between. From germline, CDR1 is ENHRY and CDR2 SYGVKD. The CDR3 DNA follows: TGTGCCATCAGTCCATACGCAGGGAGCTCCTACAATGAGCAGTTCTTC. This sequence encodes CAISPYAGSSYNEQFF.

About this clonotype: Germline and junction disagree at one end, which may indicate a read error. This chain joins TRBV27 and TRBJ2-2; perhaps TRBD1 as D (6 bases). The V gene's germline CDR1 is MNHEY and CDR2 SMNVEV (reference sequence). The CDR3 consists of 12 residues. CDR3: CSSSTDRGELFF. In DNA, the CDR3 is TGTTCCAGCAGTACCGACAGGGGGGAGCTGTTTTTT.

A few counts support this clonotype. V and J are TRBV2 and TRBJ2-3; the match to TRBD1 covers 7 bases. This CDR3 has 14 residues. Unmatched junction bases numbered 7, after V lost 9 bases and J lost 1 base. The germline V gene encodes CDR1 SNHLY and CDR2 FYNNEI. The CDR3 nucleotides are TGTGCCAGTCGGCCCGGGACAGGCACAGATACGCAGTATTTT. Encoded protein: CASRPGTGTDTQYF.

This clonotype has just a few counts. CDR3 nucleotides: TGTGCCAGCAGGAGCGGGTTTAGCACAGATACGCAGTATTTT. Encoded protein: CASRSGFSTDTQYF. The rearrangement joins TRBV12-3 or TRBV12-4 to TRBJ2-3, with D possibly matching TRBD2 (6 bases). V lost 6 bases, J lost 0 bases, and 10 bases lay in between. The CDR3 extends over 14 amino acids.

The sample holds a few counts of this clonotype. The chain combines TRBV7-2 with TRBJ2-5; 9 bases match TRBD2. Trimming at V came to 1 base and at J to 4 bases, leaving 4 bases not matched to a gene. Germline lookup yields CDR1 SGHTA and CDR2 FQGNSA. The CDR3 has 15 amino acids. The CDR3 region has the DNA TGTGCCAGCAGCTTAGACGCGGGAGGGCCAGAGACCCAGTACTTC. It codes for CASSLDAGGPETQYF.

This clonotype has at least ten counts. The CDR3, as DNA: TGCGCCAGCAGCTCCCTTCCGGGAAACACTGAAGCTTTCTTT. Its protein product is CASSSLPGNTEAFF. The V gene is TRBV5-1, the J gene TRBJ1-1; D is unresolved. V was cut by 3 bases and J by 2 bases, with 11 bases left in between. Germline V gene sequence: CDR1 SGHRS, CDR2 YFSETQ. This CDR3 comprises 14 residues.

This clonotype was detected a few times. This chain joins TRBV5-1 and TRBJ2-1; D gene uncertain. CDR1 is SGHRS and CDR2 is YFSETQ in the germline V gene. The CDR3 spans 13 residues. The V end lost 7 bases, the J end lost 6 bases, and 14 bases lay between the germline ends. The DNA of the CDR3 is TGCGCCAGCCGGACCCAGAACCTCAATGAGCAGTTCTTC. Amino acid sequence: CASRTQNLNEQFF.

The chain employs TRBV28 and TRBJ2-1; 7 positions agree with TRBD1. Per germline, CDR1 MDHEN and CDR2 SYDVKM. This CDR3 has 15 amino acids. V gave up 5 bases and J gave up 3 bases; unmatched junction bases: 7. The CDR3 here is CASSDRQGNYNEQFF. In nucleotides, the CDR3 is TGTGCCAGCAGTGATCGACAGGGAAACTACAATGAGCAGTTCTTC.

This clonotype was seen only a few times. The chain links TRBV20-1 to TRBJ2-1; 14 bases align to TRBD2. This CDR3 is built from 16 residues. Germline CDR1 is DFQATT and CDR2 is SNEGSKA (reference sequence). Unmatched junction bases numbered 7, after V lost 7 bases and J lost 2 bases. The CDR3: CSGGLAGEKAYNEQFF. The CDR3 DNA reads as TGCAGTGGGGGACTAGCGGGAGAAAAAGCCTACAATGAGCAGTTCTTC.